This TCR beta chain was sequenced during a study of blood T cell repertoires in COVID-19. Overall study context: From the United States, Italy and Spain came samples of acute and convalescent COVID-19. T cells, B-cell-depleted T cells, or PBMCs supplied cDNA or gDNA.

Source study methods: Amplification from reference gene primers served as the basis for estimated nucleated cell counts. Repertoires were generated with immunoSEQ multiplex PCR, while TCRdb's copy carries only in-frame clones and drops some. That table gives V, J and clone size, and the DNA gave D and trimming. The data show under 150,000 clones, 88% seen once. What was sequenced was peripheral blood. This clonotype originated in a man between 65 and 85 years old with active COVID-19.

CDR3 DNA sequence: TGTGCCAGTAGTCCCGGGACTAGCGGAGCGTCCTACGAGCAGTACTTC. Protein sequence: CASSPGTSGASYEQYF. The chain is built from TRBV19 and TRBJ2-7; 11 bases are a match to TRBD2. This CDR3 is 16 amino acids long. The J segment lost 1 base and the V segment lost 5 bases, leaving 7 bases of the junction unmatched. Germline loops: CDR1 LNHDA, CDR2 SQIVND (reference sequence).